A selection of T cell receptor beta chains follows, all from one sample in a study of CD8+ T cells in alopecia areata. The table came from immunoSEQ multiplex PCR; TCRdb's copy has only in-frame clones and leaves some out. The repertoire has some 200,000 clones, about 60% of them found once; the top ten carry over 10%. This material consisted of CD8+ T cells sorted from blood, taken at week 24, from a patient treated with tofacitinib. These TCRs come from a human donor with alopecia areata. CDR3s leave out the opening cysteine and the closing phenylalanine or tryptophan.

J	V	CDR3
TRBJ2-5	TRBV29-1	SVPGLLQETQY
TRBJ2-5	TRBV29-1	SVLTGHGETQY
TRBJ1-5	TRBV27	ASSYRWTGDSNQPQH
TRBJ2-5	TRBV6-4	ASSDTRDSEETQY
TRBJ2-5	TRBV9	ASSGDSIGTQY
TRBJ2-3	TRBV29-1	SATRGQASTDTQY
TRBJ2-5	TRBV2	ASSGRGGQETQY
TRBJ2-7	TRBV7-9	ASSQARLAGDYEQY
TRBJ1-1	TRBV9	ASSVPQRTAGPTEAF
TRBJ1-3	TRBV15	ATKGSGNTIY
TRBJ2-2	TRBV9	ASSADGPATGELF
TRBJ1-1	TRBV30	AWSVRTVNTEAF
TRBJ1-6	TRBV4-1	ASSQGPTGYNSPLH
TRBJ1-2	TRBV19	ASSIQGQGTNYGYT
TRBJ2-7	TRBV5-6	ASSPGGSAEQY
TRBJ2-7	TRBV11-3	ASSSWQY
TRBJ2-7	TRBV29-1	SVVSGQFYEQY
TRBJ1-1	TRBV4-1	ASSQDRRTVEAF
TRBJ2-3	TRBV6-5	ASSQNGLDTQY
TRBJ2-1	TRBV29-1	SVGTGAGNEQF
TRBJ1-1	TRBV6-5	ASSYGGTASTEAF
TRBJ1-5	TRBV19	ASSRGPYNQPQH
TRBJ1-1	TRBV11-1	ASSLDLRGTEAF
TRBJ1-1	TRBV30	AWSRPTNTEAF
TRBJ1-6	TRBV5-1	ASSPFYNSPLH
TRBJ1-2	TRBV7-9	ASSFVPANYGYT
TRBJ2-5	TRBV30	AWSVGQTQETQY
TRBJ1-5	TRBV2	ASKGLRLGQPQH
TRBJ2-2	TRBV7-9	ASSLGVSGELF
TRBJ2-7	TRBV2	ASSRRAQGKTDEQY
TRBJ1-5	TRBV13	ASSSGDGQPQH
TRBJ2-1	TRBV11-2	ASSLEYSPAHNEQF
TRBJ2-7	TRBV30	AWNPGLAGNEQY
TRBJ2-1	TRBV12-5	ASGPSNEQF
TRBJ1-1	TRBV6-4	ATRDGNTEAF
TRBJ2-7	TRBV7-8	ASSRSAGGQYEQY
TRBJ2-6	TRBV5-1	ASSFPPDRAGANVLT
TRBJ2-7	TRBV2	ASSVYEQY
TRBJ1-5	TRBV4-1	ASSQSGTGGPNQPQH
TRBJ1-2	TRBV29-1	SVELYGYT
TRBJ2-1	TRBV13	ASSPRHVYNEQF
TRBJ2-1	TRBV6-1	ASIGQTYNEQF
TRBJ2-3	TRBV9	ASGVARDTQY
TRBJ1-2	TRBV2	ASSSTGDLYGYT
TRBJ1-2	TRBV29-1	SVTQASGAGYT
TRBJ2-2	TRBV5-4	ASSFTRNTGELF
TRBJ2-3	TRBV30	AWRGTDTQY
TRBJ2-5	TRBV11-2	ASSRPGTGQETQY
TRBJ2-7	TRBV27	ASRPVTAHYEQY
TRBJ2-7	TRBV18	ASSPGLVGEQY
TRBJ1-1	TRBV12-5	ASGLGGGREAF
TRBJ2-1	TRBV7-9	ASGLGVSYNEQF
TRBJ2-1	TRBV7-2	ASSTQRLAYNEQF
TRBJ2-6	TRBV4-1	ASSQESRVYSGANVLT
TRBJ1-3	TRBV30	AWSEENTIY
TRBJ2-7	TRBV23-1	ASSRARPYEQY
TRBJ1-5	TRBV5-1	ASREEGQPQH
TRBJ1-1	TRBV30	AWSVGRDTEAF
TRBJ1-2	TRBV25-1	ASSEYEGAGRGYT
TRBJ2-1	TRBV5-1	ASSLVGDDNEQF